The 10 T cell receptor beta chains below come from one sample, sequenced in a study of beta chain features in type 1 diabetes. The whole isolated RNA underwent reverse transcription, so sequencing captured expressed TCRB transcripts. Data came from immunoSEQ multiplex PCR; TCRdb stores just in-frame clones and leaves some out. The sample records about 300,000 clones, 8% being singletons. The material sequenced was central memory CD4+ T cells from blood. Every receptor here comes from a woman aged 18-29 years in good health.

The genes are TRBV7-2 and TRBJ2-5; D is possibly TRBD1 or TRBD2 (5 bases each). The CDR3 totals 14 residues. Trimming cost V 7 bases and J 1 base, with 13 bases left between them. CDR1 and CDR2 (germline): SGHTA, FQGNSA. DNA for the CDR3: TGTGCCAGCACCTTGGGACGGACCCAAGAGACCCAGTACTTC. Amino acid sequence: CASTLGRTQETQYF.

This clone came up a few times. J is TRBJ1-3 and V is TRBV7-9; 7 nucleotides agree with TRBD1. V dropped 3 bases and J dropped 4; count of bases not matched to a gene: 3. This CDR3 region has 14 residues. Germline CDR1 and CDR2: SEHNR and FQNEAQ (reference sequence). The CDR3 DNA is TGTGCCAGCAGCTTTCAGGGGGACGGAAACACCATATATTTT. It translates to CASSFQGDGNTIYF.

The J gene is TRBJ2-5, the V gene TRBV6-5; tentatively, D is TRBD1 (6 bases). The CDR3 length is 15 residues. CDR1 is MNHEY, CDR2 SVGAGI, per germline. V was shortened by 2 bases and J by 2 bases, with 12 bases between the two germline ends. The DNA of the CDR3 is TGTGCCAGCAGTTACCGAACAGGGTTTCAAGAGACCCAGTACTTC. It encodes CASSYRTGFQETQYF.

This clone was counted only a few times. The chain uses TRBV19 and TRBJ2-1; TRBD1 matches at 8 bases. J gave up 8 bases and V 4 bases, and 10 bases lay outside the gene matches. Germline V lookup: CDR1 LNHDA, CDR2 SQIVND (reference sequence). The CDR3 contains 15 residues. CDR3 amino acids: CASSRVTGGVYEQFF. CDR3 coding DNA: TGTGCCAGTAGTAGGGTAACAGGGGGTGTGTATGAGCAGTTCTTC.

Many counts were recorded for this clone. J is TRBJ1-1 and V is TRBV11-2, with D perhaps matching TRBD1 (6 bases). The CDR3 consists of 15 residues. With 5 bases removed from V and 3 bases from J, the gap between germline ends came to 16 bases. The V gene's germline CDR1 is SGHAT and CDR2 FQNNGV. CDR3 nucleotides: TGTGCCAGCAGCAATGGGGCAGGGGCATACACTGAAGCTTTCTTT. This codes for CASSNGAGAYTEAFF. Looking up the rest from reference TRBV11-2 and TRBJ1-1 gives the full variable domain: EAGVAQSPRYKIIEKRQSVAFWCNPISGHATLYWYQQILGQGPKLLIQFQNNGVVDDSQLPKDRFSAERLKGVDSTLKIQPAKLEDSAVYLCASSNGAGAYTEAFFGQGTRLTVV.

The table lists this clone with a few counts. The chain uses TRBV4-3 and TRBJ2-3; tentatively, D is TRBD2 (5 bases). V was cut by 1 base and J by 10 bases, with 15 bases left in between. Germline V CDR1 and CDR2: LGHNA, YSLEER. This CDR3 comprises 14 residues. The CDR3: CASSQATPGMAQYF. The DNA for the CDR3 is TGCGCCAGCAGCCAAGCCACCCCGGGGATGGCGCAGTATTTT.

There are a few counts of this clone. The chain recombines TRBV4-2 with TRBJ2-3; 9 bases map to TRBD2. V trimming: 8 bases; J trimming: 2 bases; junction bases outside the gene matches: 5. The CDR3 is 14 amino acids. Germline V gene sequence: CDR1 LGHNA, CDR2 YNFKEQ. The CDR3 spells CASAQREATDTQYF. For the CDR3, the DNA is TGTGCCAGCGCACAGCGGGAGGCCACAGATACGCAGTATTTT.

The V gene is TRBV27, the J gene TRBJ2-2, with D unclear. The CDR3 consists of 15 residues. Germline V CDR1 and CDR2: MNHEY, SMNVEV (reference sequence). Trimming removed 1 base at V and 3 bases at J, with 9 bases between. The CDR3 sequence: CASSLWGIDTGELFF. The CDR3 DNA follows: TGTGCCAGCAGTTTATGGGGTATCGACACCGGGGAGCTGTTTTTT.

This clone was counted at least ten times. V gene TRBV29-1 combines with J gene TRBJ2-3, with 8 bases identical to TRBD1. The CDR3 runs 15 residues. CDR1 and CDR2 (germline): SQVTM, ANQGSEA. Trimming cost V 3 bases and J 2 bases; bases outside gene matches: 7. The CDR3 DNA sequence: TGCAGCGTTGACGGACAGGGTGGGCACACAGATACGCAGTATTTT. Encoded protein: CSVDGQGGHTDTQYF.

This clone was seen only a few times. The V call is TRBV5-5, the J call TRBJ1-2; 8 positions match TRBD1. With 4 bases clipped from V and 5 bases from J, the junction kept 10 bases outside the gene matches. This CDR3 spans 15 amino acids. CDR1 SGHKS and CDR2 YYEKEE come from the germline V gene (reference sequence). CDR3 nucleotide sequence: TGTGCCAGCAGCCCAGGGACAGGATCAACTTATGGCTACACCTTC. Translated: CASSPGTGSTYGYTF.